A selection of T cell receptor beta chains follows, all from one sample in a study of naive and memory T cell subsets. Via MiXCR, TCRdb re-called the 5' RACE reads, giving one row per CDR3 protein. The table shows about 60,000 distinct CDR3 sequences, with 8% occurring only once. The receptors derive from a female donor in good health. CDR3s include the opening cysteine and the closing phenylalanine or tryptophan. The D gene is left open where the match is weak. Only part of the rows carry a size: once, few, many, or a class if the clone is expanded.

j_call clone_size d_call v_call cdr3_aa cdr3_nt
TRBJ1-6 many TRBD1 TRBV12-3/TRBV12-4 CASHRGQGNSPLHF TGTGCCAGCCACCGGGGACAGGGGAATTCACCCCTCCACTTT
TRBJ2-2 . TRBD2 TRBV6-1 CASDLLAGGRGGELFF TGTGCCAGCGACCTACTAGCGGGGGGGCGAGGCGGGGAGCTGTTTTTT
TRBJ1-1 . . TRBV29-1 CSVERGAVEAFF TGCAGCGTTGAGCGGGGCGCGGTTGAAGCTTTCTTT
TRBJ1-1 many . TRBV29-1 CSAWWANTEAFF TGCAGCGCATGGTGGGCGAACACTGAAGCTTTCTTT
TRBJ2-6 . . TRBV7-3 CASSPDPGANVLTF TGTGCCAGCAGCCCTGACCCTGGGGCCAACGTCCTGACTTTC
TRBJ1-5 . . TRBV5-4 CASSLDQGQPQHF TGTGCCAGCAGCCTAGACCAGGGACAGCCCCAGCATTTT
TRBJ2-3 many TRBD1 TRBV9 CASSAGTGVYSDTQYF TGTGCCAGCAGCGCCGGGACAGGGGTTTACTCAGATACGCAGTATTTT
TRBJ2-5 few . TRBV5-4 CASSPTGVGGSETQYF TGTGCCAGCAGCCCAACGGGAGTGGGAGGAAGTGAGACCCAGTACTTC
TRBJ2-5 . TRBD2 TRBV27 CASSRRQGGAGGQETQYF TGTGCCAGCAGTCGTCGACAGGGTGGAGCGGGAGGACAAGAGACCCAGTACTTC
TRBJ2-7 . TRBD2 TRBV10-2 CASSESLTSGGPRPSSYEQYF TGCGCCAGCAGTGAGTCCTTAACTAGCGGGGGGCCCCGACCGAGCTCCTACGAGCAGTACTTC
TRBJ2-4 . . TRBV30 CAWSGHTGNIQYF TGTGCCTGGAGTGGCCATACAGGAAACATTCAGTACTTC
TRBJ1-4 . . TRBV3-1 CASSPWSGTANEKLFF TGTGCCAGCAGCCCTTGGTCCGGGACCGCGAATGAAAAACTGTTTTTT
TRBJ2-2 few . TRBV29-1 CSVDGIPHNTGELFF TGCAGCGTTGACGGGATCCCTCATAACACCGGGGAGCTGTTTTTT
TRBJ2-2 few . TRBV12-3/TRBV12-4 CASPLLKNRRNTGELFF TGTGCCAGCCCCCTTTTGAAGAACAGGCGGAACACCGGGGAGCTGTTTTTT
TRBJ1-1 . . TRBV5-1 CASSRAPGRDIMNTEAFF TGCGCCAGCAGCAGAGCCCCGGGACGGGATATAATGAACACTGAAGCTTTCTTT
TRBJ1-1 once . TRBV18 CASSPLDRAPNTEAFF TGTGCCAGCTCACCACTGGACCGAGCTCCGAACACTGAAGCTTTCTTT
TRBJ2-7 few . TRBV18 CASSPNRDEQYF TGTGCCAGCTCACCAAACCGTGACGAGCAGTACTTC
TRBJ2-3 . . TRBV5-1 CASRGVFTDTQYF TGCGCCAGCAGAGGAGTCTTCACAGATACGCAGTATTTT
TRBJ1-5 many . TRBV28 CASSLMQGVSNQPQHF TGTGCCAGCAGTTTGATGCAGGGTGTGAGCAATCAGCCCCAGCATTTT
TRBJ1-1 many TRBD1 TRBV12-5 CASGPDRRTEAFF TGTGCTAGTGGCCCGGACAGGCGGACTGAAGCTTTCTTT
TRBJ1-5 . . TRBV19 CASSIVGVNSNQPQHF TGTGCCAGTAGTATTGTGGGGGTAAATAGCAATCAGCCCCAGCATTTT
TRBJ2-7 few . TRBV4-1 CASSQDPTLLSYEQYF TGCGCCAGCAGCCAAGACCCGACGCTCCTATCCTACGAGCAGTACTTC
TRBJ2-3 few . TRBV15 CATSREGLSTDTQYF TGTGCCACCAGCAGAGAGGGACTGTCTACAGATACGCAGTATTTT
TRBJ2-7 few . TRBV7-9 CASSFAYEQYF TGTGCCAGCAGCTTCGCATACGAGCAGTACTTC
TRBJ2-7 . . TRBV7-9 CASSYSWRGPQGSYEQYF TGTGCCAGCAGCTATAGCTGGAGGGGGCCACAGGGCTCCTACGAGCAGTACTTC
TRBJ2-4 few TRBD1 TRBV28 CASRGQGLAKNIQYF TGTGCCAGCCGCGGACAGGGGCTAGCCAAAAACATTCAGTACTTC
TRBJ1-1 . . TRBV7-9 CASSLRGIEGTEAFF TGTGCCAGCAGCTTGAGAGGGATCGAGGGCACTGAAGCTTTCTTT
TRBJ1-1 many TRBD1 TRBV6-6 CASSYSWDRGTEAFF TGTGCCAGCAGTTACTCGTGGGACAGGGGCACTGAAGCTTTCTTT
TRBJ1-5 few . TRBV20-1 CSAAGWGNQPQHF TGCAGTGCCGCCGGTTGGGGAAATCAGCCCCAGCATTTT
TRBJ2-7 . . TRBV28 CASSPKTVYEQYF TGTGCCAGCAGTCCGAAGACAGTCTACGAGCAGTACTTC
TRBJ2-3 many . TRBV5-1 CASRRGTDTQYF TGCGCCAGCAGGCGGGGAACAGATACGCAGTATTTT
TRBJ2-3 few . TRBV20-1 CSARDSGEGTDTQYF TGCAGTGCTAGGGACTCCGGGGAGGGCACAGATACGCAGTATTTT
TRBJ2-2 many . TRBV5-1 CASSLSGTARELFF TGCGCCAGCAGCTTGTCCGGGACGGCCAGGGAGCTGTTTTTT
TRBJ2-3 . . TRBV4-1 CASSQEVGRTDTQYF TGCGCCAGCAGCCAAGAGGTGGGCCGCACAGATACGCAGTATTTT
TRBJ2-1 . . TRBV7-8 CASSHSAGKGDEQFF TGTGCCAGCAGTCACTCCGCCGGGAAGGGGGATGAGCAGTTCTTC
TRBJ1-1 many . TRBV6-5 CASTEGTEAFF TGTGCCAGCACCGAAGGGACTGAAGCTTTCTTT
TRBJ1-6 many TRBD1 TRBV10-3 CAIRAGTGSPFLHF TGTGCCATCAGGGCCGGGACAGGGTCCCCTTTCCTCCACTTT
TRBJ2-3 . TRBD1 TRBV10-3 CAISETGQITDTQYF TGTGCCATCAGTGAGACGGGACAGATCACAGATACGCAGTATTTT
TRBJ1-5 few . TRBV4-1 CASSYRVSNQPQHF TGCGCCAGCAGTTACAGGGTTAGCAATCAGCCCCAGCATTTT
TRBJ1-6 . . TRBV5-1 CASSFAPGTPNSPLHF TGCGCCAGCAGCTTTGCTCCGGGGACACCAAATTCACCCCTCCACTTT
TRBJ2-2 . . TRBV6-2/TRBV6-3 CASSYSIESYTGELFF TGTGCCAGCAGTTACAGTATCGAGTCTTACACCGGGGAGCTGTTTTTT
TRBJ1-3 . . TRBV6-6 CATQKVNHLSGNTIYF TGTGCCACCCAAAAAGTGAATCACCTCTCTGGAAACACCATATATTTT